The rows below give T cell receptor beta chains drawn from one sample of a study of identical twins. TCRdb re-analysed the 5' RACE reads in MiXCR, keeping a single row per CDR3 protein. The sample lists about 890,000 distinct CDR3 sequences, more than 9% occurring once. The sample was also linked to a second study, of yellow fever vaccine responses in identical twins.

The sequenced sample consisted of PBMCs. The receptors originated from a woman aged 18-29 years in good health. The CDR3 runs from the conserved cysteine through the conserved F or W. Fields, in order: clone size, D gene, V gene, J gene, CDR3 protein, CDR3 DNA. The D gene is left open where the match is weak. Part of the rows lack a size; the others show once, few, many or a class for expanded clones.

>-|-|TRBV28|TRBJ2-1
CASTSGEWYNEQFF
TGTGCCAGCACTTCGGGGGAGTGGTACAATGAGCAGTTCTTC
>-|TRBD1|TRBV2|TRBJ2-1
CASSDGQGLTLYNEQFF
TGTGCCAGCAGTGATGGACAGGGGCTCACGCTCTACAATGAGCAGTTCTTC
>-|TRBD1|TRBV5-4|TRBJ2-1
CASRSGQGNEQFF
TGTGCCAGCAGGTCGGGACAGGGGAATGAGCAGTTCTTC
>-|-|TRBV24-1|TRBJ2-2
CATSEPGRNTGELFF
TGTGCCACCAGTGAACCCGGACGGAACACCGGGGAGCTGTTTTTT
>-|-|TRBV27|TRBJ2-5
CASSPKAVVGETQYF
TGTGCCAGCAGTCCCAAAGCGGTGGTAGGAGAGACCCAGTACTTC
>few|TRBD2|TRBV28|TRBJ2-3
CASSQPTGGADTQYF
TGTGCCAGCAGTCAACCAACCGGGGGGGCGGATACGCAGTATTTT
>many|TRBD2|TRBV20-1|TRBJ2-7
CSARDPRGGGPYEQYF
TGCAGTGCTAGAGACCCCCGCGGGGGGGGACCTTACGAGCAGTACTTC
>few|-|TRBV10-3|TRBJ2-3
CAAREGGAVVDTQYF
TGTGCCGCACGAGAGGGGGGGGCCGTGGTAGATACGCAGTATTTT
>few|TRBD1|TRBV7-9|TRBJ1-4
CASSPWQGGEKLFF
TGTGCCAGCAGCCCCTGGCAGGGGGGTGAAAAACTGTTTTTT
>few|-|TRBV7-6|TRBJ2-1
CASSSPNDSYNEQFF
TGTGCCAGCAGCTCCCCAAATGACTCCTACAATGAGCAGTTCTTC
>once|-|TRBV7-2|TRBJ2-3
CASSRGLSDTQYF
TGTGCCAGCAGCAGGGGCCTATCAGATACGCAGTATTTT
>-|TRBD1|TRBV5-1|TRBJ2-7
CASSLGGTGTYEQYF
TGCGCCAGCAGCTTGGGGGGGACAGGGACCTACGAGCAGTACTTC
>many|-|TRBV7-6|TRBJ1-6
CASSLYRQSSSYNSPLHF
TGTGCCAGCAGCTTATATAGACAGTCAAGCTCCTATAATTCACCCCTCCACTTT
>-|-|TRBV20-1|TRBJ2-7
CSARDPQDPNSYEQYF
TGCAGTGCTAGAGATCCCCAGGACCCTAACTCCTACGAGCAGTACTTC
>few|TRBD2|TRBV5-1|TRBJ2-3
CASRTSGDRADTQYF
TGCGCCAGCAGGACTAGCGGGGATCGTGCAGATACGCAGTATTTT
>few|-|TRBV27|TRBJ2-1
CASSLGIGGGSSYNEQFF
TGTGCCAGCAGTTTAGGGATTGGGGGCGGGAGCTCCTACAATGAGCAGTTCTTC
>few|TRBD2|TRBV12-5|TRBJ2-1
CASGLEPSGTPVAYNEQFF
TGTGCTAGTGGTTTGGAGCCTAGCGGGACCCCCGTCGCCTACAATGAGCAGTTCTTC
>-|TRBD2|TRBV20-1|TRBJ2-3
CSATGGPTDTQYF
TGCAGTGCTACGGGGGGGCCGACAGATACGCAGTATTTT
>many|-|TRBV3-1|TRBJ2-7
CASSQVPYEQYF
TGTGCCAGCAGCCAAGTCCCCTACGAGCAGTACTTC
>-|-|TRBV20-1|TRBJ2-1
CSARDARSYNEQFF
TGCAGTGCTAGAGATGCCCGCTCCTACAATGAGCAGTTCTTC
>few|TRBD2|TRBV2|TRBJ2-5
CASNLAGRAQETQYF
TGTGCCAGCAATCTAGCGGGTCGTGCCCAAGAGACCCAGTACTTC
>-|TRBD2|TRBV25-1|TRBJ2-2
CASMPWGGVAGDTGELFF
TGTGCCAGCATGCCCTGGGGAGGGGTAGCGGGAGACACCGGGGAGCTGTTTTTT
>-|TRBD1|TRBV6-5|TRBJ1-3
CASSYSRTGHGNTIYF
TGTGCCAGCAGTTACTCGCGGACAGGGCATGGAAACACCATATATTTT
>few|-|TRBV2|TRBJ2-3
CASSDDPGSQYF
TGTGCCAGCAGTGATGACCCAGGGTCGCAGTATTTT
>-|-|TRBV14|TRBJ2-3
CASALNQVDTQYF
TGTGCCAGCGCCCTGAACCAGGTAGATACGCAGTATTTT
>-|-|TRBV12-3/TRBV12-4|TRBJ1-6
CASSLGEGVFNSPLHF
TGTGCCAGCAGTTTAGGTGAAGGGGTCTTCAATTCACCCCTCCACTTT
>-|-|TRBV7-2|TRBJ2-1
CASSSRTIYNEQFF
TGTGCCAGCAGCTCCAGGACCATCTACAATGAGCAGTTCTTC
>few|-|TRBV5-1|TRBJ2-5
CASSLAMTAQETQYF
TGCGCCAGCAGCTTGGCCATGACAGCCCAAGAGACCCAGTACTTC
>-|TRBD2|TRBV9|TRBJ2-3
CASTKGGTSGGDTQYF
TGTGCCTCGACCAAGGGGGGGACTAGCGGGGGAGATACGCAGTATTTT
>few|-|TRBV28|TRBJ2-7
CASLNEYEQYF
TGTGCCAGCTTGAATGAGTACGAGCAGTACTTC
>-|TRBD2|TRBV19|TRBJ2-1
CASRTSFSSGEQFF
TGTGCCAGTAGAACTTCCTTTTCTAGCGGGGAGCAGTTCTTC
>few|-|TRBV7-6|TRBJ2-7
CASSSNTLEEQYF
TGTGCCAGCAGCTCCAACACCCTTGAGGAGCAGTACTTC